This T cell receptor beta chain derives from a study of cytomegalovirus exposure and HLA in healthy donors. Study results and limitations: Only CMV serostatus was available as immune exposure information. What a later analysis reportedly showed was that an Asian-associated ancestry cluster had fewer N-insertions than the roughly 720-donor mean.

About this clone: Its antigen is currently unknown.

The CDR3 extends over 13 amino acids. V gave up 4 bases and J gave up 5 bases, with 12 bases separating them. CDR1 is WNHNN and CDR2 is SYGVQD in the germline V gene (reference sequence). Primers: 60 Vbeta forward and 13 Jbeta reverse. The table came from immunoSEQ multiplex PCR; TCRdb's copy has only in-frame clones and leaves some out. The data contain around 140,000 clones, 65% to 85% of them singletons. The chain recombines TRBV10-1 with TRBJ2-7, with D perhaps matching TRBD2 (5 bases). The sample was PBMCs. This sequence originates from a young woman in good health and CMV-seronegative. The CDR3 DNA is TGCGCCAGCAGTGCAGCCCCCGGGGACGAGCAGTACTTC. Residues: CASSAAPGDEQYF.